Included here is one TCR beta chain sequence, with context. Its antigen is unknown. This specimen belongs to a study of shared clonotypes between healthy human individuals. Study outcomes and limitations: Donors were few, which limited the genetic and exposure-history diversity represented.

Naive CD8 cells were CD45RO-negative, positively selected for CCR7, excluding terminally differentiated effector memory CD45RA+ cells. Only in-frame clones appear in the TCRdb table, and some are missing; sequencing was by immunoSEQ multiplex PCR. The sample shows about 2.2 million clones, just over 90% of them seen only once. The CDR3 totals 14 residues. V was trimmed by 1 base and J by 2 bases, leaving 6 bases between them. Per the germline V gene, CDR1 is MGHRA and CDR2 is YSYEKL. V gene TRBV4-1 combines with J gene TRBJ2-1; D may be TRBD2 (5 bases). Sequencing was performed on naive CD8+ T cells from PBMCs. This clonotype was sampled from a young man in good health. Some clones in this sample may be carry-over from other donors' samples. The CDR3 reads CASSQAGTYNEQFF. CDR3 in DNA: TGCGCCAGCAGCCAAGCGGGAACCTACAATGAGCAGTTCTTC.